One sample yielded the 9 T cell receptor beta chains listed below, sequenced in a study of sequential checkpoint blockade in melanoma. Sample treatment: randomized to nivolumab then ipilimumab (arm A) or the reverse (arm B). The table came from immunoSEQ multiplex PCR; TCRdb's copy has only in-frame clones and leaves some out. The sample has around 9,300 clones, roughly 28% seen once. The source was tumor tissue (inferred from file names), collected from a patient given nivolumab and ipilimumab in sequence. Receptors were obtained from a human donor with melanoma.

The chain has TRBV28 and TRBJ2-7; D is undetermined. There are 13 residues in the CDR3. The ends were cut back, 6 bases at V and 2 bases at J, with 11 bases in the middle. CDR1 is MDHEN, CDR2 SYDVKM, per germline. The CDR3 sequence is CASSRAATYEQYV. CDR3 in DNA: TGTGCCAGCAGCCGGGCGGCCACCTACGAGCAGTACGTC.

The rearrangement links TRBV6-8 to TRBJ1-1, with D unresolved. Germline V lookup: CDR1 MNHGY, CDR2 SAAAGT. V was clipped by 5 bases and J by 1 base, with 11 bases between them. CDR3 length: 14 residues. This CDR3 reads CASSRAAPNTEAFF. CDR3 nucleotides: TGTGCCAGCAGTCGGGCAGCACCGAACACTGAAGCTTTCTTT.

The chain combines TRBV9 with TRBJ2-1; no clear D. Per germline, CDR1 SGDLS and CDR2 YYNGEE. CDR3 length: 14 amino acids. Deletions cut 5 bases from V and 6 bases from J, with 15 bases between. The CDR3 is CASSIGLSGNEQFF. The CDR3 DNA reads as TGTGCCAGCAGTATAGGGCTCTCGGGCAATGAGCAGTTCTTC.

This chain uses TRBV10-2 with TRBJ1-2; TRBD1 matches at 9 bases. V gave up 5 bases and J gave up 3 bases; unmatched junction bases: 1. Germline CDR1 reads WSHSY; CDR2 reads SAAADI. The CDR3 is made up of 13 amino acids. CDR3: CASSRDRDYGYTF. In nucleotides, the CDR3 is TGCGCCAGCAGTAGGGACAGGGACTATGGCTACACCTTC.

This clone was observed at least ten times. The chain recombines TRBV11-3 with TRBJ2-3; 11 bases align to TRBD2. The CDR3 covers 16 residues. The trim removed 3 bases at V and 2 bases at J, leaving 4 bases unmatched. Germline-derived CDR1 and CDR2 are SGHNT and YENEEA. CDR3 sequence reads: CASSFSGGASTDTQYF. The CDR3 DNA sequence: TGTGCCAGCAGCTTTAGCGGGGGGGCCTCCACAGATACGCAGTATTTT.

This clone was picked up a small number of times. The CDR3 spells CASSINRAGELFF. Written as DNA, the CDR3 is TGTGCCAGTAGTATAAATCGGGCCGGGGAGCTGTTTTTT. V gene TRBV19 combines with J gene TRBJ2-2; the D is unclear. Trimming left V 2 bases short and J 6 bases short, with 7 bases between. Per the germline V gene, CDR1 is LNHDA and CDR2 is SQIVND (reference sequence). The CDR3 spans 13 residues.

This rearrangement joins TRBV11-3 to TRBJ2-4; TRBD2 might be the D (6 bases). This CDR3 comprises 19 residues. Germline CDR1 is SGHNT and CDR2 is YENEEA. Trimming removed 3 bases at V and 6 bases at J, with 27 bases between. The DNA for the CDR3 is TGTGCCAGCAGCTTTAACCCTGTTGGAGGGGTTTCGATAGGAAACATTCAGTACTTC. Protein: CASSFNPVGGVSIGNIQYF. The full variable domain, rest sourced from reference TRBV11-3 and TRBJ2-4, is EAGVVQSPRYKIIEKKQPVAFWCNPISGHNTLYWYLQNLGQGPELLIRYENEEAVDDSQLPKDRFSAERLKGVDSTLKIQPAELGDSAVYLCASSFNPVGGVSIGNIQYFGAGTRLSVL.

The chain carries TRBV6-8 and TRBJ2-1; 11 bases fit TRBD1. Germline assignment: CDR1 MNHGY and CDR2 SAAAGT. CDR3 size: 16 residues. The V gene end was trimmed by 4 bases and the J gene end by 4 bases; junction bases not matched to a gene: 6. The CDR3 sequence: CASSFLGTGGYNEQFF. CDR3 bases: TGTGCCAGCAGTTTCCTCGGGACAGGGGGGTACAATGAGCAGTTCTTC.

This clone was observed a handful of times. Here the CDR3 DNA reads TGTGCCAGCAGATCACTGAGTAACACTGAAGCTTTCTTT. Protein sequence: CASRSLSNTEAFF. The V gene is TRBV6-8, the J gene TRBJ1-1; D gene uncertain. V shed 6 bases and J shed 2 bases, with 10 bases lying between them. Germline CDR1 reads MNHGY; CDR2 reads SAAAGT. The CDR3 consists of 13 residues.